This section outlines one T cell receptor beta chain sequence together with its context. Trimming left V 3 bases short and J 5 bases short, with 17 bases between. Germline CDR1 and CDR2: LNHDA and SQIVND (reference sequence). The CDR3 has 15 amino acids. This sample stems from a study of T cell repertoires in cytomegalovirus infection. TCRdb reprocessed the reads with MiXCR, giving one entry per CDR3 protein. The sample includes about 740,000 distinct CDR3 sequences, less than 40% of them seen just once. Sequenced: PBMCs. The chain employs TRBV19 and TRBJ2-7; TRBD1 might be the D (5 bases). The receptor was isolated from a human donor in good health (CMV status not recorded). Some clones in this sample may be carry-over from other donors' samples. The DNA of the CDR3 is TGTGCCAGTAGTATGGCCGTAGGGGCACAGGACGAGCAGTACTTC. This translates into CASSMAVGAQDEQYF.